These 9 T cell receptor beta chains originate from one sample sequenced in a study of T cell responses to AZD1222 COVID-19 vaccine. Sequencing used immunoSEQ multiplex PCR; TCRdb keeps in-frame clones, though not all of them. Of 150,000 to 200,000 clones listed, approximately 90% were seen once; the top ten hold about 3%. The material sequenced was peripheral blood, taken on day 0 of AZD1222 vaccination. These receptors were taken from an adult in good health.

The chain carries TRBV5-1 and TRBJ2-3; D uncertain. The CDR3 is made up of 13 amino acids. Germline V lookup: CDR1 SGHRS, CDR2 YFSETQ. V dropped 0 bases and J dropped 7 bases, with 9 bases sitting between them. CDR3 in amino acids: CASSLDFLNTQYF. CDR3 in DNA: TGCGCCAGCAGCTTGGATTTCTTGAATACGCAGTATTTT.

This sequence joins TRBV5-1 and TRBJ2-1, with TRBD2 matching over 16 bases. This CDR3 is 20 amino acids long. V lost 2 bases to trimming and J lost 7 bases; unmatched junction nucleotides: 15. The germline gives CDR1 SGHRS, CDR2 YFSETQ. The CDR3 loop is CASSFGGLAGGPGRGNEQFF. CDR3 bases: TGCGCCAGCAGCTTCGGGGGACTAGCGGGAGGGCCGGGCAGAGGGAATGAGCAGTTCTTC.

The chain is built from TRBV5-1 and TRBJ1-1; 9 bases align to TRBD1. Germline CDR1 SGHRS, CDR2 YFSETQ. This CDR3 is built from 16 residues. V lost 3 bases to trimming and J lost 3 bases; unmatched junction nucleotides: 9. This CDR3 is CASSSGQGNLHTEAFF. The CDR3 DNA follows: TGCGCCAGCAGCTCGGGACAGGGTAATCTTCACACTGAAGCTTTCTTT.

This chain uses TRBV2 with TRBJ1-2; TRBD1 might be the D (6 bases). Trimming pared 6 bases from V and 2 bases from J, leaving 10 bases between. The CDR3 totals 13 residues. Looked up from germline, CDR1 is SNHLY and CDR2 is FYNNEI. This CDR3 is CASRTTGNYGYTF. The CDR3 region has the DNA TGTGCCAGCAGGACCACAGGGAACTATGGCTACACCTTC.

The V call is TRBV24-1, the J call TRBJ2-1; 11 nucleotides line up with TRBD2. V lost 10 bases and J lost 2; bases outside the gene matches: 3. CDR1 is KGHDR and CDR2 is SFDVKD in the germline V gene. CDR3 length equals 14 residues. The CDR3 nucleotides are TGTGCCACTGCGACTAGCGGGACCTACAATGAGCAGTTCTTC. This codes for CATATSGTYNEQFF.

The CDR3 loop is CATSDPGLGETQYF. The CDR3, as DNA: TGTGCCACCAGTGACCCGGGACTCGGGGAGACCCAGTACTTC. The chain uses TRBV24-1 and TRBJ2-5, with a weak D call TRBD2 (6 bases). V gave up 4 bases and J gave up 5 bases, with 13 bases separating them. This CDR3 has 14 residues. Germline CDR1 reads KGHDR; CDR2 reads SFDVKD.

The chain uses TRBV5-5 and TRBJ1-5, with D possibly TRBD1 on 6 matching bases. Between the trimmed V and J ends, which lost 4 bases and 7 bases, there was a span of 15 bases. CDR3 length equals 14 residues. Germline-derived CDR1 and CDR2 are SGHKS and YYEKEE (reference sequence). For the CDR3, the DNA is TGTGCCAGCAGCCCGTCCCAGGGGAGGCAGCCCCAGCATTTT. Translated: CASSPSQGRQPQHF.

The chain is built from TRBV7-3 and TRBJ1-6; the D is unclear. V lost 2 bases to trimming and J lost 6 bases, with 11 bases between them. The CDR3 is 15 amino acids. Germline V CDR1 and CDR2: SGHTA, FQGTGA. CDR3 sequence reads: CASSLEGASNSPLHF. The CDR3 DNA is TGTGCCAGCAGCTTAGAGGGAGCGAGTAATTCACCCCTCCACTTT.

This clone was counted a single time. The chain is built from TRBV5-6 and TRBJ2-7; D remains unclear. Germline CDR1 SGHDT, CDR2 YYEEEE. Trimming stripped 0 bases from V and 6 bases from J, with 16 bases between. The CDR3 runs 15 residues. CDR3 nucleotides: TGTGCCAGCAGCTTGGGGGCAAGCCGGACCTCCGAGCAGTACTTC. This codes for CASSLGASRTSEQYF.